These 9 T cell receptor beta chains originate from one sample sequenced in a study of blood T cells in healthy people across ages. Then a second PCR, running about 7 to 11 cycles, was carried out with a sample-barcoded 5' primer and a J-beta primer mix. Via MiXCR, TCRdb re-called the 5' RACE reads, giving one row per CDR3 protein. The table has under 1,100,000 distinct CDR3 sequences, almost 25% seen once. These same records also appear under a second study, on T cells of mothers and their children.

The sequencing input was blood. The receptors stem from a girl aged 2 to 9 in good health.

This clonotype was detected only a few times. The CDR3 loop reads CASSFALAKNIQYF. In DNA form, the CDR3 reads TGTGCCAGCAGCTTTGCGCTGGCCAAAAACATTCAGTACTTC. V gene TRBV11-2 combines with J gene TRBJ2-4, with D unresolved. Germline V CDR1 and CDR2: SGHAT, FQNNGV. The CDR3 runs 14 residues. V lost 3 bases to trimming and J lost 1 base, with 7 bases between them.

The genes are TRBV14 and TRBJ1-1; weak D call: TRBD1 (6 bases). With 0 bases removed from V and 1 base from J, the gap between germline ends came to 9 bases. The CDR3 has 15 residues. The germline gives CDR1 SGHDN, CDR2 FVKESK. The CDR3 nucleotides are TGTGCCAGCAGCCAAGAAGGACAGCCGAACACTGAAGCTTTCTTT. Encoded protein: CASSQEGQPNTEAFF. Full variable domain (outside the CDR3, taken from reference TRBV14 and TRBJ1-1): EAGVTQFPSHSVIEKGQTVTLRCDPISGHDNLYWYRRVMGKEIKFLLHFVKESKQDESGMPNNRFLAERTGGTYSTLKVQPAELEDSGVYFCASSQEGQPNTEAFFGQGTRLTVV.

The table lists this clonotype with a few counts. The rearrangement joins TRBV29-1 to TRBJ2-5; TRBD2 matches 10 bases. Germline lookup yields CDR1 SQVTM and CDR2 ANQGSEA. CDR3 length: 13 residues. V lost 8 bases and J lost 5; bases outside the gene matches: 8. CDR3 loop: CSWAPGLAETQYF. CDR3 nucleotide sequence: TGCAGCTGGGCACCGGGACTAGCGGAGACCCAGTACTTC. Using reference TRBV29-1 and TRBJ2-5 for the parts outside the CDR3, the full variable domain is SAVISQKPSRDICQRGTSLTIQCQVDSQVTMMFWYRQQPGQSLTLIATANQGSEATYESGFVIDKFPISRPNLTFSTLTVSNMSPEDSSIYLCSWAPGLAETQYFGPGTRLLVL.

This clonotype was recorded only once. A junction end diverges from the germline sequence, so it may reflect a read error. The chain employs TRBV11-2 and TRBJ2-5; no firm D call. The CDR3 runs to 14 residues. Looked up from germline, CDR1 is SGHAT and CDR2 is FQNNGV. The CDR3 nucleotides are TGTGTCAGCAGCTCCGACCTCCCCCAAGAGACCCAGTACTTC. Its protein product is CVSSSDLPQETQYF.

The genes are TRBV12-3 or TRBV12-4 and TRBJ2-5, with TRBD2 matching 9 bases. The CDR3 has 15 amino acids. V gave up 6 bases and J gave up 5 bases; unmatched junction bases: 10. The CDR3 loop is CASSLLRGGAETQYF. In DNA form, the CDR3 reads TGTGCCAGCAGCCTCCTGCGGGGGGGAGCGGAGACCCAGTACTTC.

This clonotype was seen a handful of times. This chain connects TRBV10-3 to TRBJ2-6; tentatively, D is TRBD1 or TRBD2 (6 bases each). The V end lost 2 bases, the J end lost 2 bases, and 13 bases lay between the germline ends. Germline V gene lookup returns CDR1 ENHRY and CDR2 SYGVKD. CDR3 size: 17 residues. The CDR3 nucleotides read TGTGCCATCAGTGAGGAGTGGGGGGCCCCTGGGGCCAACGTCCTGACTTTC. It encodes CAISEEWGAPGANVLTF.

V gene TRBV4-3 combines with J gene TRBJ2-5; no clear D. The CDR3 spans 13 residues. From germline, CDR1 is LGHNA and CDR2 YSLEER. V lost 1 base to trimming and J lost 5 bases, with 8 bases between them. CDR3 DNA sequence: TGCGCCAGCAGCCAAGTCGCCACGGAGACCCAGTACTTC. Protein sequence: CASSQVATETQYF.

This sequence joins TRBV6-1 and TRBJ2-3, with 7 positions matching TRBD1. Germline assignment: CDR1 MNHNS and CDR2 SASEGT. The V segment lost 7 bases and the J segment 0 bases; nucleotides outside the gene matches: 7. The CDR3 runs 15 residues. CDR3 in DNA: TGTGCCAGCACCAGGACAGGTGCTAGCACAGATACGCAGTATTTT. Translation gives CASTRTGASTDTQYF.

V gene TRBV28 combines with J gene TRBJ2-2; 8 nucleotides agree with TRBD2. Germline V CDR1 and CDR2: MDHEN, SYDVKM. J was trimmed by 5 bases and V by 6 bases; bases with no gene match: 5. CDR3 length: 14 amino acids. CDR3 region: CASRSGSSTGELFF. DNA for the CDR3: TGTGCCAGCAGAAGCGGGAGCTCTACCGGGGAGCTGTTTTTT.